The clone carrying this T cell receptor beta chain came up a few times. The antigen is undetermined. This record belongs to a study of T cells after yellow fever vaccination. The study made its TCR cDNA through 5'RACE template switching. That step introduced a universal primer site along with UMIs. TCRdb called the 5' RACE reads again in MiXCR, with one record for every CDR3 protein. The sample holds some 300,000 distinct CDR3 sequences, 3.6% seen once. Regarding the study as a whole: The CD4 and CD8 compartments had a small share of their clonotypes in common. Most clones from primary vaccination were detected again post-booster (around 95% CD4, 88% CD8).

The CDR3 totals 15 residues. V shed 0 bases and J 1 base; nucleotides not matched to a gene: 1. The clonotype comes from a man younger than 35 who received the YFV17D yellow fever vaccine. This chain links TRBV23-1 with TRBJ1-1; 8 bases align to TRBD1. TRBV23-1 is assigned to the ORF class and has an uncertain function. Sequenced here: PBMCs, sampled on the day of the yellow fever booster vaccination. The CDR3: CASSQSDRENTEAFF. Here the CDR3 DNA reads TGCGCCAGCAGTCAATCGGACAGGGAGAACACTGAAGCTTTCTTT.